This is a list of T cell receptor beta chains from one sample in a study of cytomegalovirus exposure and HLA in healthy donors. Assay: immunoSEQ multiplex PCR; the TCRdb copy retains only in-frame clones and omits some. Of 120,000 or so clones in the sample, 80% to 90% were seen once. Sequencing used PBMCs. The origin of the receptors is a man aged 18 to 29 in good health and CMV-seropositive. Both conserved end residues are part of each CDR3. D genes are given only for firm matches. Size is stated for part of the rows, as once, few or many counts, or as a class when the clone is expanded.

d_call j_call clone_size v_call cdr3_nt cdr3_aa
NA TRBJ2-5 NA TRBV6-6 TGTGCCAGCAGTACCAATTTAGAGGCCGCAGAGACCCAGTACTTC CASSTNLEAAETQYF
NA TRBJ2-2 NA TRBV13 TGTGCCAGCAGCCCCCGGGGTCCTCGGGGCACCGGGGAGCTGTTTTTT CASSPRGPRGTGELFF
TRBD1 TRBJ2-3 NA TRBV6-6 TGTGCCAGCAGTTCGGGGACAGGGGGGTATACGCAGTATTTT CASSSGTGGYTQYF
NA TRBJ2-6 few TRBV29-1 TGCAGCGTTGCCTCTACTGGGGCCAACGTCCTGACTTTC CSVASTGANVLTF
NA TRBJ1-2 NA TRBV7-8 TGTGCCAGCAGCGTGACAGCCGGTTATGGCTACACCTTC CASSVTAGYGYTF
NA TRBJ2-2 few TRBV2 TGTGCCAGCACCAGAAGCCCGACTCTCACCGGGGAGCTGTTTTTT CASTRSPTLTGELFF
NA TRBJ2-3 NA TRBV11-2 TGTGCCAGCAGGCCCCTCAGGGGCGCAGATACGCAGTATTTT CASRPLRGADTQYF
NA TRBJ1-4 NA TRBV11-2 TGTGCCAGCAAACTTACAGGCAATGAAAAACTGTTTTTT CASKLTGNEKLFF
NA TRBJ1-2 NA TRBV19 TGTGCCAGTAGTAGTGTGCCGAGGGTCTATGGCTACACCTTC CASSSVPRVYGYTF
TRBD1 TRBJ2-1 medium-sized TRBV4-3 TGCGCCAGCAGCCAAGTCAGGACAGGGGGCAATGAGCAGTTCTTC CASSQVRTGGNEQFF
NA TRBJ1-2 NA TRBV15 TGTGCCACCAGCAGAGAATCGTGGCAGTATGGCTACACCTTC CATSRESWQYGYTF
TRBD1 TRBJ2-7 NA TRBV7-9 TGTGCCAGCAGCACAGGGGGCCCCTACGAGCAGTACTTC CASSTGGPYEQYF
NA TRBJ2-5 NA TRBV6-5 TGTGCCAGCAGTTACTCGAAAGTGCGAGAGACCCAGTACTTC CASSYSKVRETQYF
NA TRBJ1-2 NA TRBV5-6 TGTGCCAGCAGCGAAATCAGGTCTAACTATGGCTACACCTTC CASSEIRSNYGYTF
NA TRBJ1-2 NA TRBV7-9 TGTGCCAGCAGCTTACAGGGTTCCTATGGCTACACCTTC CASSLQGSYGYTF
NA TRBJ2-7 NA TRBV19 TGTGCCAGTAAGGTGTGGGGCAGGGGAGACTACGAGCAGTACTTC CASKVWGRGDYEQYF